Listed below are T cell receptor beta chains from one sample, sequenced in a study of OX40 agonist ivuxolimab in advanced cancers. The protocol was immunoSEQ multiplex PCR, while the TCRdb copy is restricted to in-frame clones and leaves out a portion. Seen here are some 64,000 clones, roughly 85% observed once, and the top ten hold around 0.79%. This sample comprised CD4+ or CD8+ T cells sorted from blood, obtained in a trial of the OX40 agonist ivuxolimab. The receptor source for this set is an adult with an advanced solid tumor such as melanoma, head and neck, liver or kidney cancer. Both conserved end residues are part of each CDR3. D genes are given only for firm matches. Size tells how often a clone was seen (once, few, many) or the class of an expanded clone, and some rows leave it out.

v_call,j_call,clone_size,d_call,cdr3_aa
TRBV5-4,TRBJ1-1,.,.,CASTSGGTMNTEAFF
TRBV30,TRBJ1-2,.,.,CARGTPYGYTF
TRBV9,TRBJ2-3,.,.,CASSVGAGFADTQYF
TRBV5-4,TRBJ2-5,.,TRBD2,CASSLGPGLAGEDSETQYF
TRBV15,TRBJ2-2,.,.,CATSRGGFAGTGELFF
TRBV2,TRBJ1-4,once,.,CASSDHRRNEKLFF
TRBV6-1,TRBJ1-3,.,.,CASSVPGPSSGNTIYF
TRBV5-1,TRBJ2-5,.,.,CASSAQGNQETQYF
TRBV7-8,TRBJ2-7,.,.,CASTPGGFGYEQYF
TRBV28,TRBJ1-5,.,.,CASSLPNQPQHF
TRBV19,TRBJ1-2,.,TRBD1,CASTADRGGYTF
TRBV7-2,TRBJ1-5,.,TRBD1,CASSPGQPNQPQHF
TRBV4-2,TRBJ1-2,once,.,CASSQDQRRGGYTF
TRBV7-9,TRBJ1-2,.,TRBD1,CASSPGQGGYGYTF
TRBV2,TRBJ2-4,.,TRBD2,CASSETGSGGGNNIQYF
TRBV11-3,TRBJ2-7,.,.,CASSRDLADPSEQYF
TRBV2,TRBJ1-5,.,.,CASSDGGPGNQPQHF
TRBV28,TRBJ1-5,once,.,CASRPPGVGNQPQHF
TRBV6-5,TRBJ2-7,.,TRBD1,CASSSQRGQGPGEQYF
TRBV4-1,TRBJ2-7,.,.,CASSPAGQFEQYF
TRBV10-1,TRBJ2-7,once,.,CASLTFRTELGEQYF
TRBV9,TRBJ1-1,.,.,CASTQRPEPKLITEAFF
TRBV19,TRBJ1-6,.,.,CASSIYLDVGNSPLHF
TRBV18,TRBJ2-1,.,.,CASSPVGASSYNEQFF
TRBV5-6,TRBJ1-2,once,TRBD1,CASRPTGDYGYTF
TRBV27,TRBJ2-7,.,TRBD2,CASRLAGGGAYEQYF
TRBV11-3,TRBJ1-1,.,.,CASSLDGPTGTEAFF
TRBV19,TRBJ2-6,.,.,CASSMLMSSGANVLTF
TRBV14,TRBJ2-5,.,TRBD1,CASSQEETGVAETQYF
TRBV2,TRBJ1-1,few,.,CALASGQDTEAFF
TRBV7-8,TRBJ1-2,.,.,CASSLEAGNNGYTF
TRBV19,TRBJ2-6,once,.,CASSRSDTTGANVLTF
TRBV5-6,TRBJ1-3,.,TRBD1,CASSLGTGLTSGNTIYF
TRBV19,TRBJ1-2,.,.,CASLRLESPKGYTF
TRBV6-4,TRBJ2-7,.,TRBD1,CASAFRDRGDEQYF